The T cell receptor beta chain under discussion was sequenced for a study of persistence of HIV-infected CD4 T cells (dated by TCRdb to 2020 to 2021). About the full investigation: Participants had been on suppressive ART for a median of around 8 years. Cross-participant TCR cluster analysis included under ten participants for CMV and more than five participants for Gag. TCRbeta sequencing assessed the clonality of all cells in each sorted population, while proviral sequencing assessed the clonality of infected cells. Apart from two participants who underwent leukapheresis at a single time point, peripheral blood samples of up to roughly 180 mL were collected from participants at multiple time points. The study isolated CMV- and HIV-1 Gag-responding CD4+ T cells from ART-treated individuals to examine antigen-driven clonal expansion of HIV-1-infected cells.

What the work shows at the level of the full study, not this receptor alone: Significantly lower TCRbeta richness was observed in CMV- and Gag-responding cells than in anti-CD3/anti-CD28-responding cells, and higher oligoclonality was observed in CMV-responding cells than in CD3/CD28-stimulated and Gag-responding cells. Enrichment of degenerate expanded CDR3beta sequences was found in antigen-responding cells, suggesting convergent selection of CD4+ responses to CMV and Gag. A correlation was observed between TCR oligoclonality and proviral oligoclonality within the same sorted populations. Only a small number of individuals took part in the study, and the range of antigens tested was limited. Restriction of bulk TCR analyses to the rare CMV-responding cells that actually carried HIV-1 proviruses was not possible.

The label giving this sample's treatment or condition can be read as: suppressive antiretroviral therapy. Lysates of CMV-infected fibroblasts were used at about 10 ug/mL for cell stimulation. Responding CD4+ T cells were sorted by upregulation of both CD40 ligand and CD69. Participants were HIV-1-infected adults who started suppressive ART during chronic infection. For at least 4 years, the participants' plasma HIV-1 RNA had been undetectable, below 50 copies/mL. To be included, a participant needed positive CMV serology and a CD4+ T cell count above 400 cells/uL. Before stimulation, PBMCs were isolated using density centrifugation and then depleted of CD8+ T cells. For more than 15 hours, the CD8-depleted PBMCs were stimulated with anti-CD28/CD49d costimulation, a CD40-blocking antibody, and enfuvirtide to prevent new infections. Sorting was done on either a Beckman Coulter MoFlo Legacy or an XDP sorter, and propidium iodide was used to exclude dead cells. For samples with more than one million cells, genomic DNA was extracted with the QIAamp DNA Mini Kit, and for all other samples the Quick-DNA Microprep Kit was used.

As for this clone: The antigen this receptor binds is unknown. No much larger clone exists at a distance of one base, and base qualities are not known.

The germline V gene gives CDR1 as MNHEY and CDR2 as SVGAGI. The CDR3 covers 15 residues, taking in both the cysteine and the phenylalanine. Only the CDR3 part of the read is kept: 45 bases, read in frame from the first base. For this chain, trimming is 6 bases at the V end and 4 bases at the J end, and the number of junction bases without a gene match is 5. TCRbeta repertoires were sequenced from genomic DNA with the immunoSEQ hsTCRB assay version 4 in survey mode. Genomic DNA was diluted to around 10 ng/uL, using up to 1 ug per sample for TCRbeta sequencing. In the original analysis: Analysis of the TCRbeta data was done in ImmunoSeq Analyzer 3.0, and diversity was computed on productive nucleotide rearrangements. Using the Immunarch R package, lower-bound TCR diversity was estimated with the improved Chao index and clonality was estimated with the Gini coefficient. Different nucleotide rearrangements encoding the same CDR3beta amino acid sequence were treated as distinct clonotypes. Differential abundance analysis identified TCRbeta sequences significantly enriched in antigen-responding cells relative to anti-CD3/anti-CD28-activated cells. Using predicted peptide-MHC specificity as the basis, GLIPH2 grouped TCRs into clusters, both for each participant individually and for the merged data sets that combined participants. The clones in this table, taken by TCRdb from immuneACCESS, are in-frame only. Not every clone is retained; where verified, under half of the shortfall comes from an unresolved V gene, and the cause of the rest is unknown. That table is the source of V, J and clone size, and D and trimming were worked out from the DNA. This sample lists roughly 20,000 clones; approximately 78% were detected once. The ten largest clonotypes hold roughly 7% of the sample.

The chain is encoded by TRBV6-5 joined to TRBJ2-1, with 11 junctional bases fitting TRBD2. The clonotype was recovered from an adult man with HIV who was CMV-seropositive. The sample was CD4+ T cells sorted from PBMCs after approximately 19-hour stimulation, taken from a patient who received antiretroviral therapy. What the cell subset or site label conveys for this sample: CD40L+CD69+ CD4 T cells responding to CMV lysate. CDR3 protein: CASSLSGGAYNEQFF. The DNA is TGTGCCAGCAGCCTTAGCGGGGGGGCTTACAATGAGCAGTTCTTC.